A single sample gave rise to the 27 T cell receptor beta chains below, sequenced in a study of prognosis after radiotherapy for stage I lung cancer. Genomic DNA was the source, and TCR beta CDR3 was amplified from it by two-round multiplex PCR. The first PCR round targeted every TRBV and TRBJ gene with specific primers. TCRdb re-called the multiplex PCR reads with MiXCR, one entry per CDR3 protein. The data contain 38,000 or so distinct CDR3 sequences, less than 25% of them singletons. Here the sequenced sample was PBMCs, taken before or after stereotactic body radiation therapy (not recorded which). These receptors came from a donor aged 50 or older with non-small cell lung cancer.

This clonotype has ten or more counts. The J gene is TRBJ2-5, the V gene TRBV7-9, with 7 bases identical to TRBD1. V was pared by 4 bases and J by 5 bases, with 10 bases of the junction left unmatched. The length of the CDR3 is 15 residues. Germline V gives CDR1 SEHNR, CDR2 FQNEAQ (reference sequence). The DNA for the CDR3 is TGTGCCAGCAGCTGGGGTCGGACAGGTGCGGAGACCCAGTACTTC. It is translated as CASSWGRTGAETQYF.

The sample holds many counts of this clonotype. The CDR3: CSARGASGQGVSGELFF. As DNA, the CDR3 is TGCAGTGCTAGAGGGGCTTCTGGACAGGGCGTTTCAGGGGAGCTGTTTTTT. The chain links TRBV20-1 to TRBJ2-2, with 8 bases aligning to TRBD1. Germline loops: CDR1 DFQATT, CDR2 SNEGSKA (reference sequence). J was trimmed by 8 bases and V by 1 base; bases with no gene match: 15. The CDR3 length is 17 residues.

This clonotype showed up many times. This chain uses TRBV9 with TRBJ2-7, with D unclear. Germline lookup yields CDR1 SGDLS and CDR2 YYNGEE. The CDR3 has 15 amino acids. Trimming removed 4 bases from V and 4 bases from J, with 18 bases in between. The CDR3 DNA is TGTGCCAGCAGCTCTGGGGTGGACGTGGGGTACGAGCAGTACTTC. It specifies CASSSGVDVGYEQYF.

This clonotype was seen ten or more times. The V call is TRBV28, the J call TRBJ1-5, with D uncertain. V lost 6 bases and J 4 bases, leaving 10 bases between the germline ends. CDR1 is MDHEN, CDR2 SYDVKM, per germline. This CDR3 is built from 13 residues. CDR3 protein: CASSVDTNQPQHF. The CDR3 bases are TGTGCCAGCAGCGTCGACACAAATCAGCCCCAGCATTTT.

With respect to this clonotype: Sequence at one end of the junction differs from germline and may be a read error. The chain recombines TRBV5-1 with TRBJ2-1; possible D gene TRBD2, 6 bases. The CDR3 contains 18 residues. The germline V gene encodes CDR1 SGHRS and CDR2 YFSETQ. As DNA, the CDR3 is TGCGCCAGCAGCCCATTAGCGGTGGGGCCAAGCTCCTACAATGACCAGTTCTTC. Amino acids: CASSPLAVGPSSYNDQFF.

This clonotype was seen at least ten times. This chain joins TRBV3-1 and TRBJ1-2; weak D call: TRBD1 (6 bases). Trimming shortened V by 0 bases and J by 7 bases, and 12 bases separated the two germline ends. The germline CDR1 and CDR2 sequences are LGHDT and YNNKEL (reference sequence). CDR3 length equals 14 residues. CDR3 sequence: CASSQETGAPGYTF. For the CDR3, the DNA is TGTGCCAGCAGCCAAGAAACGGGGGCGCCTGGCTACACCTTC. Filled out from reference TRBV3-1 and TRBJ1-2, the complete variable domain reads DTAVSQTPKYLVTQMGNDKSIKCEQNLGHDTMYWYKQDSKKFLKIMFSYNNKELIINETVPNRFSPKSPDKAHLNLHINSLELGDSAVYFCASSQETGAPGYTFGSGTRLTVV.

This clonotype was detected ten times or more. J is TRBJ2-7 and V is TRBV7-2; D might be TRBD2 (7 bases). This CDR3 has 17 amino acids. V lost 1 base, J lost 0 bases, and 16 bases lay in between. Germline V gene sequence: CDR1 SGHTA, CDR2 FQGNSA. For the CDR3, the DNA is TGTGCCAGCAGCTTAGTTCCGGGGGGCACATCCTCCTACGAGCAGTACTTC. This translates into CASSLVPGGTSSYEQYF.

To note about this clonotype: This clone may be a read error of a much larger clone one base away. The chain links TRBV6-2 or TRBV6-3 to TRBJ2-3, with TRBD2 matching over 12 bases. Unmatched junction bases numbered 9, after V lost 5 bases and J lost 3 bases. The germline V gene encodes CDR1 MNHEY and CDR2 SVGEGT. The CDR3 is made up of 17 amino acids. The CDR3 reads CASSGARLAGGTDTQYF. The DNA for the CDR3 is TGTGCCAGCAGTGGAGCCAGGCTAGCGGGAGGGACAGATACGCAGTATTTT.

This clonotype was picked up many times. The chain joins TRBV30 to TRBJ1-1; TRBD1 might be the D (5 bases). Per the germline V gene, CDR1 is GTSNPN and CDR2 is SVGIG (reference sequence). The V and J ends lost 3 bases and 6 bases respectively, with 11 bases between them. This CDR3 region has 12 residues. The chain's CDR3 is CAWRPRVPEAFF. The CDR3 DNA follows: TGTGCCTGGAGACCCAGGGTCCCTGAAGCTTTCTTT.

The chain couples TRBV5-4 to TRBJ2-2; D is undetermined. CDR1 is SGHNT and CDR2 is YYREEE in the germline V gene (reference sequence). Trimming shortened V by 0 bases and J by 0 bases, and 18 bases separated the two germline ends. The CDR3 length is 19 residues. The CDR3 DNA is TGTGCCAGCAGCTTGGTAGGGAACCGACTTATCGCGAACACCGGGGAGCTGTTTTTT. It is translated as CASSLVGNRLIANTGELFF.

This clonotype has ten or more counts. The J gene is TRBJ1-2, the V gene TRBV9; D remains unclear. The germline V gene encodes CDR1 SGDLS and CDR2 YYNGEE. The CDR3 is 13 amino acids. V lost 0 bases to trimming and J lost 0 bases, with 3 bases between them. This chain's CDR3 is CASSVETNYGYTF. The CDR3 coding sequence is TGTGCCAGCAGCGTAGAGACTAACTATGGCTACACCTTC.

Comment on this clonotype: The likely explanation is a read error, given a far larger clone one base away. The chain links TRBV6-2 or TRBV6-3 to TRBJ1-1; maybe TRBD1 (6 bases). The CDR3 is 13 amino acids. Trimming removed 6 bases from V and 8 bases from J, with 16 bases in between. The germline gives CDR1 MNHEY, CDR2 SVGEGT. The CDR3 region has the DNA TGTGCCAGCAGCCAGGACAGTCACAGGGAAGCTTTCTTT. It is translated as CASSQDSHREAFF.

With regard to this clonotype: Just one base apart from a much larger clone, this may be a read error. The J gene is TRBJ1-6, the V gene TRBV4-1, with TRBD1 matching 7 bases. Germline loops: CDR1 MGHRA, CDR2 YSYEKL. This CDR3 region has 15 residues. V shed 3 bases and J 12 bases; nucleotides not matched to a gene: 11. Here the CDR3 DNA reads TGCGCCAGCAGCCACCTCGGGACAGCTTCTTTACCCCTCCACTTT. Its protein is CASSHLGTASLPLHF.

The table lists this clonotype with many counts. V and J are TRBV15 and TRBJ2-5; weak D call: TRBD1 (6 bases). Trimming cost V 5 bases and J 3 bases, with 10 bases left between them. The V gene's germline CDR1 is LNHNV and CDR2 YYDKDF (reference sequence). This CDR3 contains 13 residues. Written as DNA, the CDR3 is TGTGCCACCAGCGGACAGCCAAAAGAGACCCAGTACTTC. Translated, it gives CATSGQPKETQYF.

This clonotype was counted at least ten times. The chain recombines TRBV20-1 with TRBJ2-5, with D maybe TRBD2 (7 bases). Germline V gives CDR1 DFQATT, CDR2 SNEGSKA (reference sequence). CDR3 length: 15 residues. V was cut by 6 bases and J by 2 bases, with 19 bases left in between. In DNA form, the CDR3 reads TGCAGTGCCCCTTGGGGGGGGGCCTTTCAAGAGACCCAGTACTTC. Translated, it gives CSAPWGGAFQETQYF.

This clonotype occurred many times. This chain connects TRBV3-1 to TRBJ1-6; 7 bases match TRBD1. Trimming at V came to 6 bases and at J to 11 bases, leaving 10 bases not matched to a gene. Germline assignment: CDR1 LGHDT and CDR2 YNNKEL (reference sequence). The CDR3 length is 14 residues. CDR3 coding DNA: TGTGCCAGCAGTCCACGACAGGGTGAGGCACCCCTCCACTTT. Amino acid sequence: CASSPRQGEAPLHF.

On this clonotype: A much larger clone differs by one base, so this may be a read error. The V and J genes are TRBV6-1 and TRBJ1-1, with a weak D call TRBD1 (5 bases). The germline V gene encodes CDR1 MNHNS and CDR2 SASEGT. V was trimmed by 6 bases and J by 4 bases, leaving 21 bases between them. The CDR3 sequence is 16 residues long. The CDR3 bases are TGTGCCAGCAGAACCGGGGTGGCAGGGCAGGGCACTGAAGCTTTCTTT. Its protein is CASRTGVAGQGTEAFF.

Notes on this clonotype: A read error likely explains this, since a far larger clone differs by one base. For the CDR3, the DNA is TGTGCCAGCAGTTACTCTCAGGGGGCCGAGACCCAGTACTTC. Protein product: CASSYSQGAETQYF. This chain links TRBV6-5 with TRBJ2-5; TRBD1 agrees at 8 bases. The CDR3 length is 14 residues. Germline V gene sequence: CDR1 MNHEY, CDR2 SVGAGI. Trimming took 0 bases from V and 5 from J; bases not matched to a gene: 2.

The genes are TRBV20-1 and TRBJ1-2, with TRBD1 as a possible D gene (5 bases). The germline CDR1 and CDR2 sequences are DFQATT and SNEGSKA (reference sequence). V shed 6 bases and J shed 4 bases, with 15 bases lying between them. This CDR3 is 13 amino acids long. The CDR3 DNA reads TGCAGTGCGAAAACTAGCGGGGGCTATGGCTACACCTTC. This translates into CSAKTSGGYGYTF.

This clonotype has ten or more counts. The CDR3 DNA is TGCGCCAGCAGCCAATCGAGACAGGCTCTTAGGGACACCGGGGAGCTGTTTTTT. Protein product: CASSQSRQALRDTGELFF. The rearrangement links TRBV4-1 to TRBJ2-2; D may be TRBD1 (6 bases). V dropped 2 bases and J dropped 3 bases, with 19 bases sitting between them. Germline values: CDR1 MGHRA, CDR2 YSYEKL. The CDR3 is 18 residues long.

For this clonotype: A much larger clone differs from this one at a single base, so this may be a read error. The chain uses TRBV10-3 and TRBJ1-1; D not certain. Germline V gene data show CDR1 as ENHRY and CDR2 as SYGVKD. The CDR3 is 15 amino acids. V dropped 3 bases and J dropped 3 bases, with 14 bases sitting between them. The CDR3 loop is CAISDTGRAYTEAFF. The CDR3 DNA sequence: TGTGCCATCAGTGATACCGGGAGAGCCTACACTGAAGCTTTCTTT.

This clonotype has at least ten counts. This CDR3 reads CSALDRERFTSTDTQYF. CDR3 sequence (DNA): TGCAGTGCTTTAGACAGGGAGCGGTTTACTAGCACAGATACGCAGTATTTT. This chain uses TRBV20-1 with TRBJ2-3; 7 bases match TRBD1. This CDR3 contains 17 residues. Losses at the gene ends were 5 bases for V and 0 bases for J; bases not matched to a gene: 14. Germline V gene data show CDR1 as DFQATT and CDR2 as SNEGSKA (reference sequence).

With regard to this clonotype: A much larger clone is a single base away; this may be a read error. The chain uses TRBV3-1 and TRBJ1-1; D unresolved. Germline V gene sequence: CDR1 LGHDT, CDR2 YNNKEL (reference sequence). The CDR3 covers 14 residues. The CDR3, as DNA: TGTGCCAGCAGCCAAGTAACCTTATCCACTGAATCTTTCTTT. Translating gives CASSQVTLSTESFF.

On this clonotype: This may be a read error: a much more frequent sequence differs by one nucleotide. The chain joins TRBV6-1 to TRBJ2-3; 10 bases agree with TRBD2. This CDR3 has 14 residues. Germline lookup yields CDR1 MNHNS and CDR2 SASEGT. V lost 6 bases and J lost 2; bases outside the gene matches: 2. The CDR3, as DNA: TGTGCCAGCAGAACTAGCGGGGTCACAGATACGCAGTATTTT. It yields the protein CASRTSGVTDTQYF.

This clonotype was recorded at least ten times. The V gene is TRBV20-1, the J gene TRBJ2-4; 10 bases match TRBD2. J lost 1 base, V lost 6 bases, and 3 bases had no gene match. The germline CDR1 and CDR2 sequences are DFQATT and SNEGSKA (reference sequence). The CDR3 contains 14 residues. As DNA, the CDR3 is TGCAGTGCACCGACTAGCGGGGCCAAAAACATTCAGTACTTC. Protein: CSAPTSGAKNIQYF.

A few counts support this clonotype. Just one base apart from a much larger clone, this may be a read error. This chain's CDR3 is CASSYQRATDTQYF. The CDR3, as DNA: TGTGCCAGCAGTTACCAGAGAGCCACAGATACGCAGTATTTT. The chain recombines TRBV6-5 with TRBJ2-3, with D unresolved. This CDR3 has 14 amino acids. In germline, CDR1 is MNHEY, CDR2 SVGAGI. V was trimmed by 2 bases and J by 2 bases, leaving 8 bases between them.

A note on this clonotype: Just one base apart from a much larger clone, this may be a read error. The chain joins TRBV5-5 to TRBJ1-1, with TRBD1 matching 7 bases. This CDR3 is 16 amino acids long. From germline, CDR1 is SGHKS and CDR2 YYEKEE (reference sequence). This CDR3 reads CASSWDSSARNSEAFF. The CDR3 DNA reads TGTGCCAGCAGCTGGGACAGTTCGGCTAGGAACTCTGAAGCTTTCTTT.